Each of the 29 T cell receptor beta chains below was sequenced from the same sample in a study of blood T cell repertoires in COVID-19. Sequenced by immunoSEQ multiplex PCR; TCRdb stores in-frame clones only, minus some. The repertoire consists of roughly 230,000 clones, with 70% to 90% occurring once and the leading ten covering around 0.89%. Sequenced input: peripheral blood. The receptors come from a man in his forties with acute or convalescent COVID-19.

CDR3 sequence: CASSYSAGEGGYTF. In nucleotides, the CDR3 is TGTGCCAGCAGTTACTCGGCAGGGGAAGGTGGCTACACCTTC. J is TRBJ1-2 and V is TRBV6-5; tentatively, D is TRBD1 (6 bases). CDR1 is MNHEY and CDR2 is SVGAGI in the germline V gene. The CDR3 is 14 amino acids. Trimming took off 0 bases at V and 7 bases at J, with 12 bases between the two ends.

This sequence joins TRBV30 and TRBJ1-6, with D possibly TRBD1 on 5 matching bases. In germline, CDR1 is GTSNPN, CDR2 SVGIG (reference sequence). The CDR3 has 13 residues. The V gene lost 2 bases and the J gene lost 10 bases, with 12 bases spanning the gap. CDR3 sequence reads: CAWSLLAGSPLHF. Here the CDR3 DNA reads TGTGCCTGGAGTTTACTCGCAGGGTCACCCCTCCACTTT.

The gene calls are TRBV7-8 and TRBJ1-4, with 12 bases identical to TRBD1. The CDR3 runs to 17 residues. V lost 5 bases and J lost 3; bases outside the gene matches: 7. Germline loops: CDR1 SGHVS, CDR2 FQNEAQ. CDR3 coding DNA: TGTGCCAGCAGCGACCGGGACAGGGGGCCAGCTAATGAAAAACTGTTTTTT. Translating gives CASSDRDRGPANEKLFF. Full variable domain (rest looked up from reference TRBV7-8 and TRBJ1-4): GAGVSQSPRYKVAKRGQDVALRCDPISGHVSLFWYQQALGQGPEFLTYFQNEAQLDKSGLPSDRFFAERPEGSVSTLKIQRTQQEDSAVYLCASSDRDRGPANEKLFFGSGTQLSVL.

This rearrangement joins TRBV15 to TRBJ1-2; no firm D call. Trimming cost V 4 bases and J 6 bases, with 15 bases left between them. Looked up from germline, CDR1 is LNHNV and CDR2 is YYDKDF (reference sequence). The CDR3 runs to 14 residues. The CDR3 region is CATSIGLPRNGYTF. The CDR3 bases are TGTGCCACCAGCATTGGACTGCCGAGAAATGGCTACACCTTC.

The chain joins TRBV6-1 to TRBJ1-5; 7 bases align to TRBD1. Per the germline V gene, CDR1 is MNHNS and CDR2 is SASEGT. There are 14 residues in the CDR3. V dropped 8 bases and J dropped 5; count of bases not matched to a gene: 9. Here the CDR3 reads CASGWTGSDQPQHF. The CDR3 DNA sequence: TGTGCCAGCGGTTGGACAGGAAGTGATCAGCCCCAGCATTTT.

This clone was seen more than once but under ten times. J is TRBJ2-2 and V is TRBV5-8, with D possibly TRBD1 on 6 matching bases. Germline CDR1 is SGHTS and CDR2 is YDEGEE. The CDR3 consists of 17 residues. The V gene lost 1 base and the J gene lost 6 bases, with 19 bases spanning the gap. The CDR3 DNA reads as TGTGCCAGCAGCTTGTCGCCTCAGACAGGTAGAGCCGGGGAGCTGTTTTTT. It specifies CASSLSPQTGRAGELFF.

Comments on this clone: The junction shows a germline mismatch at one end, possibly a read error. The chain is built from TRBV7-2 and TRBJ2-5; 7 bases agree with TRBD1. Per germline, CDR1 SGHTA and CDR2 FQGNSA. The CDR3 extends over 13 amino acids. The CDR3 is CASSQGEQATQYF. For the CDR3, the DNA is TGTGCCAGCAGCCAGGGGGAACAAGCGACCCAGTACTTC. Variable domain in full (rest from reference TRBV7-2 and TRBJ2-5): GAGVSQSPSNKVTEKGKDVELRCDPISGHTALYWYRQSLGQGLEFLIYFQGNSAPDKSGLPSDRFSAERTGGSVSTLTIQRTQQEDSAVYLCASSQGEQATQYFGPGTRLLVL.

The V call is TRBV9, the J call TRBJ2-7, with unresolved D. This CDR3 is built from 14 residues. Trimming removed 1 base from V and 5 bases from J, with 13 bases in between. Germline-derived CDR1 and CDR2 are SGDLS and YYNGEE. The CDR3 bases are TGTGCCAGCAGCGTAAGTGAAGCCATCCACGAGCAGTACTTC. Translation: CASSVSEAIHEQYF.

The chain couples TRBV7-9 to TRBJ1-1; D is possibly TRBD1 (6 bases). Germline-derived CDR1 and CDR2 are SEHNR and FQNEAQ (reference sequence). V gave up 5 bases and J gave up 2 bases, with 12 bases separating them. The CDR3 length is 14 residues. The CDR3 protein is CASSLQGVNTEAFF. The CDR3 nucleotides read TGTGCCAGCAGCCTACAGGGAGTTAACACTGAAGCTTTCTTT.

This chain links TRBV9 with TRBJ1-6; D is perhaps TRBD1 (5 bases). Germline V gene lookup returns CDR1 SGDLS and CDR2 YYNGEE. Between the trimmed V and J ends, which lost 0 bases and 8 bases, there was a span of 21 bases. The CDR3 loop spans 18 amino acids. The CDR3 sequence is CASSVGPGWGGGDSPLHF. The CDR3 bases are TGTGCCAGCAGCGTAGGCCCCGGGTGGGGCGGTGGGGATTCACCCCTCCACTTT.

J is TRBJ1-5 and V is TRBV7-2; 7 bases fit TRBD1. V was clipped by 2 bases and J by 3 bases; unmatched bases: 7. The CDR3 sequence is 16 residues long. CDR1 is SGHTA, CDR2 FQGNSA, per germline. The CDR3 nucleotides are TGTGCCAGCAGCTTATTTTTCGGGACAGACAATCAGCCCCAGCATTTT. Its protein is CASSLFFGTDNQPQHF. The full variable domain, with the rest looked up from reference TRBV7-2 and TRBJ1-5, is GAGVSQSPSNKVTEKGKDVELRCDPISGHTALYWYRQSLGQGLEFLIYFQGNSAPDKSGLPSDRFSAERTGGSVSTLTIQRTQQEDSAVYLCASSLFFGTDNQPQHFGDGTRLSIL.

This clone has only a few counts. This chain's CDR3 is CASSYLSAGGSYEQYF. CDR3 DNA: TGTGCCAGCAGCTACCTCTCTGCGGGGGGGTCCTACGAGCAGTACTTC. The chain combines TRBV27 with TRBJ2-7, with 9 bases that match TRBD2. With V trimmed by 6 bases and J by 1 base, 10 bases remained unmatched. CDR1 is MNHEY, CDR2 SMNVEV, per germline (reference sequence). This CDR3 region has 16 residues.

This clone was detected only a few times. V and J are TRBV5-1 and TRBJ2-7; 12 positions match TRBD2. Germline CDR1 reads SGHRS; CDR2 reads YFSETQ. Trimming took 2 bases from V and 2 from J; bases not matched to a gene: 2. The CDR3 totals 15 residues. In nucleotides, the CDR3 is TGCGCCAGCAGCTTACTAGCGGGGGGAGCCTACGAGCAGTACTTC. Its protein product is CASSLLAGGAYEQYF.

J is TRBJ1-1 and V is TRBV5-5; D not resolved. Trimming removed 3 bases at V and 5 bases at J, with 11 bases between. The CDR3 is 13 residues long. Germline V lookup: CDR1 SGHKS, CDR2 YYEKEE (reference sequence). The CDR3 loop reads CASSSEPRTEAFF. The CDR3 DNA sequence: TGTGCCAGCAGCTCGGAGCCTCGGACTGAAGCTTTCTTT.

There are a few counts of this clone. The chain is built from TRBV6-1 and TRBJ1-2; D ambiguous. The CDR3 is 15 amino acids. Germline V gene lookup returns CDR1 MNHNS and CDR2 SASEGT. V lost 3 bases and J lost 0, with 11 bases in between. The CDR3 here is CASSELAGSNYGYTF. CDR3 coding DNA: TGTGCCAGCAGTGAGTTGGCAGGTTCTAACTATGGCTACACCTTC.

The chain uses TRBV10-3 and TRBJ1-2; the match to TRBD1 covers 10 bases. The CDR3 has 16 amino acids. In germline, CDR1 is ENHRY, CDR2 SYGVKD. J was trimmed by 4 bases and V by 3 bases; bases with no gene match: 8. In nucleotides, the CDR3 is TGTGCCATCAGTGATTCCTCGGGACAGGGGTCCTATGGCTACACCTTC. Its translation: CAISDSSGQGSYGYTF.

The genes are TRBV11-2 and TRBJ1-3; TRBD1 aligns across 8 bases. Germline values: CDR1 SGHAT, CDR2 FQNNGV. The CDR3 has 15 residues. V shed 4 bases, J shed 8 bases, and the junction held 10 bases outside the gene matches. In DNA, the CDR3 is TGTGCCAGCAGCTACCGGGACAGGATCATAGACACCATATATTTT. Protein sequence: CASSYRDRIIDTIYF. The full variable domain, in which reference TRBV11-2 and TRBJ1-3 provide the parts outside the CDR3, is EAGVAQSPRYKIIEKRQSVAFWCNPISGHATLYWYQQILGQGPKLLIQFQNNGVVDDSQLPKDRFSAERLKGVDSTLKIQPAKLEDSAVYLCASSYRDRIIDTIYFGEGSWLTVV.

The CDR3 region is CAWSPRGRGFQPQHF. In DNA form, the CDR3 reads TGTGCCTGGAGTCCCCGGGGCAGGGGATTTCAGCCCCAGCATTTT. V is TRBV30 and J is TRBJ1-5; D may be TRBD1 (6 bases). The germline V gene encodes CDR1 GTSNPN and CDR2 SVGIG (reference sequence). The length of the CDR3 is 15 residues. Trimming left V 2 bases short and J 6 bases short, with 17 bases between.

The genes are TRBV5-4 and TRBJ1-1; 10 nucleotides agree with TRBD1. V trimming: 3 bases; J trimming: 4 bases; junction bases outside the gene matches: 6. CDR3 size: 15 residues. CDR1 SGHNT and CDR2 YYREEE come from the germline V gene (reference sequence). CDR3 region: CASSSRDRGVTEAFF. The CDR3 nucleotides are TGTGCCAGCAGCTCCCGGGACAGGGGAGTCACTGAAGCTTTCTTT.

This clone was counted only a few times. CDR3 coding DNA: TGCGCCAGCAGCACGCTAGGGACAGGGGGCGTCGAGCAGTACTTC. Its protein product is CASSTLGTGGVEQYF. V gene TRBV5-1 combines with J gene TRBJ2-7; 12 nucleotides line up with TRBD1. Germline V lookup: CDR1 SGHRS, CDR2 YFSETQ. This CDR3 is built from 15 residues. V trimming: 4 bases; J trimming: 6 bases; junction bases outside the gene matches: 8.

The chain carries TRBV7-8 and TRBJ1-5; no reliable D call. Germline CDR1 is SGHVS and CDR2 is FQNEAQ. The CDR3 loop spans 13 amino acids. V was trimmed by 8 bases and J by 10 bases, leaving 18 bases between them. The CDR3 loop reads CASRGPMSGPQHF. CDR3 DNA: TGTGCCAGCCGCGGGCCTATGTCGGGCCCCCAGCATTTT. The whole variable domain, remainder taken from reference TRBV7-8 and TRBJ1-5, is GAGVSQSPRYKVAKRGQDVALRCDPISGHVSLFWYQQALGQGPEFLTYFQNEAQLDKSGLPSDRFFAERPEGSVSTLKIQRTQQEDSAVYLCASRGPMSGPQHFGDGTRLSIL.

The gene calls are TRBV9 and TRBJ2-7; 7 positions agree with TRBD2. Trimming at V came to 0 bases and at J to 2 bases, leaving 8 bases not matched to a gene. Germline assignment: CDR1 SGDLS and CDR2 YYNGEE. This CDR3 is built from 16 residues. The CDR3 DNA sequence: TGTGCCAGCAGCGTAGTAGGGACTACCAACGCCTACGAGCAGTACTTC. It codes for CASSVVGTTNAYEQYF.

The chain is built from TRBV6-5 and TRBJ1-5; the match to TRBD1 covers 9 bases. The CDR3 is 14 amino acids. V was clipped by 7 bases and J by 4 bases; unmatched bases: 5. CDR1 MNHEY and CDR2 SVGAGI come from the germline V gene. For the CDR3, the DNA is TGTGCCAGCAATCCGGACAGGGGAAATCAGCCCCAGCATTTT. This gives the protein CASNPDRGNQPQHF.

This clone was recorded only once. This rearrangement joins TRBV28 to TRBJ2-5; 8 positions match TRBD2. Trimming at V came to 6 bases and at J to 6 bases, leaving 9 bases not matched to a gene. Germline values: CDR1 MDHEN, CDR2 SYDVKM. This CDR3 is built from 14 residues. CDR3 bases: TGTGCCAGCAGCTCCGGGGGGGCCAGCAAGACCCAGTACTTC. Translation gives CASSSGGASKTQYF.

This clone was counted only a few times. V usage is TRBV19 and J usage is TRBJ1-1; tentatively, D is TRBD1 (5 bases). The CDR3 length is 13 residues. Trimming shortened V by 6 bases and J by 4 bases, and 12 bases separated the two germline ends. The germline V gene has CDR1 LNHDA and CDR2 SQIVND (reference sequence). CDR3 region: CASSIRGSTEAFF. As DNA, the CDR3 is TGTGCCAGTAGCATAAGGGGTTCCACTGAAGCTTTCTTT. Based on the CDR3 plus reference TRBV19 and TRBJ1-1, the full variable domain is DGGITQSPKYLFRKEGQNVTLSCEQNLNHDAMYWYRQDPGQGLRLIYYSQIVNDFQKGDIAEGYSVSREKKESFPLTVTSAQKNPTAFYLCASSIRGSTEAFFGQGTRLTVV.

The chain couples TRBV3-1 (or the pseudogene TRBV3-2) to TRBJ1-2; 7 bases are shared with TRBD1. Germline V gives CDR1 LGHDT, CDR2 YNNKEL (reference sequence). The CDR3 totals 13 residues. V lost 4 bases and J lost 10; bases outside the gene matches: 9. The CDR3 spells CASSRGDRSSYTF. CDR3 sequence (DNA): TGTGCCAGCAGCCGAGGGGACAGAAGCTCCTACACCTTC.

V and J are TRBV9 and TRBJ2-3, with 8 bases fitting TRBD2. This CDR3 comprises 13 residues. Germline V gene data show CDR1 as SGDLS and CDR2 as YYNGEE. Unmatched junction bases numbered 3, after V lost 4 bases and J lost 5 bases. Written as DNA, the CDR3 is TGTGCCAGCAGCCGCGGGGGGCAAGATACGCAGTATTTT. It codes for CASSRGGQDTQYF.

The chain carries TRBV6-5 and TRBJ2-2; D uncertain. The V end was cut by 7 bases, the J end by 0 bases, with 9 bases between. Germline V lookup: CDR1 MNHEY, CDR2 SVGAGI. The CDR3 is 14 residues long. CDR3 nucleotide sequence: TGTGCCAGCATGGGCAGCCCGAACACCGGGGAGCTGTTTTTT. Amino acids: CASMGSPNTGELFF.

The chain has TRBV5-6 and TRBJ2-3; 13 nucleotides line up with TRBD2. V lost 6 bases to trimming and J lost 3 bases; unmatched junction nucleotides: 10. The CDR3 consists of 17 residues. Germline V gene lookup returns CDR1 SGHDT and CDR2 YYEEEE. The CDR3 loop reads CASNGLAGVVGTDTQYF. CDR3 DNA: TGTGCCAGCAACGGACTAGCGGGGGTCGTCGGTACAGATACGCAGTATTTT.